The rows below give T cell receptor beta chains drawn from one sample of a study of OX40 agonist ivuxolimab in advanced cancers. Measured with immunoSEQ multiplex PCR; TCRdb has only the in-frame clones, and not every one. This table has about 55,000 clones, over 75% appearing once. The material sequenced was CD4+ or CD8+ T cells sorted from blood, taken in a trial of the OX40 agonist ivuxolimab. These receptors were collected from an adult with an advanced solid tumor such as melanoma, head and neck, liver or kidney cancer. CDR3s include the opening cysteine and the closing phenylalanine or tryptophan. The D gene is left open where the match is weak. Not all rows give a size; the values are once, few, many and, for expanded clones, a class.

j_gene: TRBJ1-6
abundance: .
d_gene: .
v_gene: TRBV6-5
CDR3nt: TGTGCCAGCAGTTACTCGGCAGGGCTTTCACCCCTCCACTTT
CDR3aa: CASSYSAGLSPLHF

j_gene: TRBJ2-7
abundance: .
d_gene: .
v_gene: TRBV28
CDR3nt: TGTGCCAGCAGTTCCCCCCCCAGGTTATTATACGAGCAGTACTTC
CDR3aa: CASSSPPRLLYEQYF

j_gene: TRBJ2-1
abundance: .
d_gene: TRBD1
v_gene: TRBV9
CDR3nt: TGTGCCAGCAGCCTCCTCGGGACAGGGGGGAATGAGCAGTTCTTC
CDR3aa: CASSLLGTGGNEQFF

j_gene: TRBJ2-7
abundance: .
d_gene: .
v_gene: TRBV30
CDR3nt: TGTGCCTGGAGTCCCAACCCGTTCGAGCAGTACTTC
CDR3aa: CAWSPNPFEQYF

j_gene: TRBJ2-7
abundance: .
d_gene: .
v_gene: TRBV6-6
CDR3nt: TGTGCCAGCAGTTACTCGTGGGAGCAGTACTTC
CDR3aa: CASSYSWEQYF

j_gene: TRBJ2-2
abundance: .
d_gene: .
v_gene: TRBV30
CDR3nt: TGTGCCGGGAGAGGGACAACGAACACCGGGGAGCTGTTTTTT
CDR3aa: CAGRGTTNTGELFF

j_gene: TRBJ1-5
abundance: once
d_gene: .
v_gene: TRBV6-1
CDR3nt: TGTGCCAGCAGTGAAGCTAGGACGACGGTTAGCAATCAGCCCCAGCATTTT
CDR3aa: CASSEARTTVSNQPQHF

j_gene: TRBJ1-3
abundance: .
d_gene: .
v_gene: TRBV10-3
CDR3nt: TGTGCCATCAGTTCTCCCGTGGACACTAGCTCTGGAAACACCATATATTTT
CDR3aa: CAISSPVDTSSGNTIYF

j_gene: TRBJ1-6
abundance: .
d_gene: .
v_gene: TRBV30
CDR3nt: TGTGCCGGGGGCACCTCCAATTCACCCCTCCACTTT
CDR3aa: CAGGTSNSPLHF

j_gene: TRBJ1-6
abundance: once
d_gene: .
v_gene: TRBV9
CDR3nt: TGTGCCAGCCAACGGACCGGGGATAAGAATTCACCCCTCCACTTT
CDR3aa: CASQRTGDKNSPLHF

j_gene: TRBJ2-7
abundance: .
d_gene: TRBD1
v_gene: TRBV18
CDR3nt: TGTGCCAGCTCACCACCGGGACAGGGGGCTCACGAGCAGTACTTC
CDR3aa: CASSPPGQGAHEQYF

j_gene: TRBJ2-7
abundance: .
d_gene: .
v_gene: TRBV27
CDR3nt: TGTGCCAGCAGTCAGGGGACACACTCCTACGAGCAGTACTTC
CDR3aa: CASSQGTHSYEQYF

j_gene: TRBJ2-3
abundance: .
d_gene: .
v_gene: TRBV21-1
CDR3nt: TGTGCCAGCAGCACTTTGATGACTGGCACAGATACGCAGTATTTT
CDR3aa: CASSTLMTGTDTQYF

j_gene: TRBJ2-1
abundance: once
d_gene: .
v_gene: TRBV11-2
CDR3nt: TGTGCCAGCAGCTTATATCTCGACAGCAAGCAACAGTTCTTC
CDR3aa: CASSLYLDSKQQFF

j_gene: TRBJ2-7
abundance: .
d_gene: .
v_gene: TRBV28
CDR3nt: TGTGCCAGCAGTTTAGCCCCGCGGACGGAGCAGTACTTC
CDR3aa: CASSLAPRTEQYF

j_gene: TRBJ1-2
abundance: .
d_gene: .
v_gene: TRBV27
CDR3nt: TGTGCCAGCAGTTTAGGTACAGGTTTGGGTGGCTACACCTTC
CDR3aa: CASSLGTGLGGYTF

j_gene: TRBJ2-7
abundance: .
d_gene: TRBD1
v_gene: TRBV28
CDR3nt: TGTGCCAGCAGACCCGGGACAGCCTTTTACGAGCAGTACTTC
CDR3aa: CASRPGTAFYEQYF

j_gene: TRBJ1-5
abundance: .
d_gene: .
v_gene: TRBV19
CDR3nt: TGTGCCAGTCAGAGCGCGGGTTATAGCAATCAGCCCCAGCATTTT
CDR3aa: CASQSAGYSNQPQHF

j_gene: TRBJ1-2
abundance: .
d_gene: .
v_gene: TRBV19
CDR3nt: TGTGCCAGTAGTATATCGGAGATTAACTATGGCTACACCTTC
CDR3aa: CASSISEINYGYTF

j_gene: TRBJ1-1
abundance: .
d_gene: .
v_gene: TRBV25-1
CDR3nt: TGTGCCAGCAGTGCCCACCTGGGGACCACTGAAGCTTTCTTT
CDR3aa: CASSAHLGTTEAFF

j_gene: TRBJ2-3
abundance: .
d_gene: TRBD2
v_gene: TRBV2
CDR3nt: TGTGCCAGCAGTGCTAGCGGGGGGGCAGGCACAGATACGCAGTATTTT
CDR3aa: CASSASGGAGTDTQYF

j_gene: TRBJ2-1
abundance: .
d_gene: TRBD2
v_gene: TRBV2
CDR3nt: TGTGCCAGCAGGGATGGGAGCGGGGGGGCCTGGGTCGAAGAGCAGTTCTTC
CDR3aa: CASRDGSGGAWVEEQFF

j_gene: TRBJ1-2
abundance: .
d_gene: .
v_gene: TRBV5-1
CDR3nt: TGCGCCAGCAGCTTGAACAACAAGGACTATAACTATGGCTACACCTTC
CDR3aa: CASSLNNKDYNYGYTF

j_gene: TRBJ2-7
abundance: .
d_gene: .
v_gene: TRBV11-2
CDR3nt: TGTGCCAGCAGCTCTCCTTCCTACGAGCAGTACTTC
CDR3aa: CASSSPSYEQYF

j_gene: TRBJ2-7
abundance: .
d_gene: .
v_gene: TRBV27
CDR3nt: TGTGCCAGCAGTGGGGGGTGGAACTACGAGCAGTACTTC
CDR3aa: CASSGGWNYEQYF

j_gene: TRBJ2-5
abundance: .
d_gene: TRBD2
v_gene: TRBV5-1
CDR3nt: TGCGCCAGCAGGTCCGGGACTAGCGGGGGGTCCCAAGAGACCCAGTACTTC
CDR3aa: CASRSGTSGGSQETQYF

j_gene: TRBJ1-1
abundance: few
d_gene: .
v_gene: TRBV18
CDR3nt: TGTGCCAGCTCACCACCCAACAGCCCGAACACTGAAGCTTTCTTT
CDR3aa: CASSPPNSPNTEAFF